This T cell receptor beta chain derives from a study of control samples from healthy donors and cancer patients. The table came from immunoSEQ multiplex PCR; TCRdb's copy has only in-frame clones and leaves some out. The data contain some 94,000 clones, around 90% of them seen just once; the ten biggest clones take up less than 10%. There are 16 residues in the CDR3. V lost 2 bases and J lost 0, with 12 bases in between. Germline values: CDR1 MNHEY, CDR2 SMNVEV (reference sequence). The sequenced sample was PBMCs. This clonotype was sampled from a woman between 45 and 65 years old with colorectal cancer. The J gene is TRBJ2-3, the V gene TRBV27; no clear D gene. The CDR3 sequence: CASSLSPRPSTDTQYF. The CDR3 nucleotides are TGTGCCAGCAGTTTAAGTCCTAGACCTAGCACAGATACGCAGTATTTT.